This T cell receptor beta chain emerged from a study of blood T cells in healthy people across ages. Findings and caveats of the study: Not knowing donor CMV status may have confounded expanded clonotype changes. Naive T cell percentage showed a strong correlation with the diversity of TCR beta.

Trimming took 6 bases from V and 0 from J, leaving 15 bases between them. The CDR3 spans 14 residues. The germline V gene has CDR1 DFQATT and CDR2 SNEGSKA (reference sequence). This clonotype was detected only a few times. Its specificity is not known. Each sample yielded at least 6.5 million isolated PBMCs. A second roughly 6 to 11 cycle PCR used barcoded and J-beta primers. Unique molecular identifiers of 12 random nucleotides labeled each cDNA. TCRdb independently ran MiXCR on the 5' RACE reads; one entry per CDR3 protein. This sample has 1.5 million to 2 million distinct CDR3 sequences; about 31% occur once, and the top ten carry 11%.

This chain uses TRBV20-1 with TRBJ2-7, with unresolved D. This receptor was taken from a woman in her twenties or thirties in good health. Input material: blood. CDR3 loop: CSASRTLPSYEQYF. DNA of the CDR3: TGCAGTGCATCTAGGACCCTGCCCTCCTACGAGCAGTACTTC.